These T cell receptor beta chains were read from a single sample in a study of CD8 T cells in Susac syndrome. MiXCR, run by TCRdb on the immunoSEQ multiplex PCR reads, gives a single entry per CDR3 protein. The sample includes some 260,000 distinct CDR3 sequences, around 95% of them seen just once. The specimen was CD4+ T cells from PBMCs. The source is a human donor with multiple sclerosis. Each CDR3 is given with its conserved first and last residue. A D gene is named only where the DNA matches it firmly. The size field is filled for only some rows; it gives once, few, many or a size class.

J gene,D gene,V gene,clone size,CDR3 DNA,CDR3 protein
TRBJ2-1,-,TRBV9,-,TGTGCCAGCAGCGTAGGGCCTAGTTGGGGCAATGAGCAGTTCTTC,CASSVGPSWGNEQFF
TRBJ1-5,TRBD1,TRBV20-1,-,TGCAGTGCCCCCGGACAGGGCGGCAATCAGCCCCAGCATTTT,CSAPGQGGNQPQHF
TRBJ1-5,-,TRBV27,-,TGTGCCAGCAGTTTATCGCCCCGTCCCGGGAAAAATCAGCCCCAGCATTTT,CASSLSPRPGKNQPQHF
TRBJ1-1,-,TRBV5-1,-,TGCGCCAGCAGCCCCCGGGACTCCATGGGGAACACTGAAGCTTTCTTT,CASSPRDSMGNTEAFF
TRBJ1-1,-,TRBV6-1,-,TGTGCCAGCGGACGAAACATAATTAGGGGGAACACTGAAGCTTTCTTT,CASGRNIIRGNTEAFF
TRBJ2-1,TRBD1,TRBV6-2/TRBV6-3,-,TGTGCCAGCAGTAAAAACGCAGGGGGCCCCGTGAACAATGAGCAGTTCTTC,CASSKNAGGPVNNEQFF
TRBJ1-1,-,TRBV5-1,-,TGCGCCAGCAGCTTGGACCCATACAGCACTGAAGCTTTCTTT,CASSLDPYSTEAFF
TRBJ2-1,-,TRBV12-3/TRBV12-4,-,TGTGCCAGCAGTCTAAGACTCGGAACCGTAGGCAATGAGCAGTTCTTC,CASSLRLGTVGNEQFF
TRBJ2-7,TRBD2,TRBV30,-,TGTGCCTGGAGTGTACGTAGTAGCGGGGTGGGGTCCTACGAGCAGTACTTC,CAWSVRSSGVGSYEQYF
TRBJ1-5,-,TRBV6-2/TRBV6-3,-,TGTGCCAGCAGTTCTCCCCCCGGGAGCAATCAGCCCCAGCATTTT,CASSSPPGSNQPQHF
TRBJ2-1,TRBD1,TRBV20-1,-,TGCAGTGCCTCGACCCTCATGACAGGGACCTACAATGAGCAGTTCTTC,CSASTLMTGTYNEQFF
TRBJ2-1,-,TRBV10-3,-,TGTGCCATCAGTGGGTCATCAGGTCTACAGGGCAATGAGCAGTTCTTC,CAISGSSGLQGNEQFF
TRBJ1-1,-,TRBV12-3/TRBV12-4,-,TGTGCCAGCAGTCTACATATGAACACTGAAGCTTTCTTT,CASSLHMNTEAFF
TRBJ2-3,TRBD2,TRBV24-1,-,TGTGCCACCAGTGATTCGACTAGCGGGAGCGTGGATACGCAGTATTTT,CATSDSTSGSVDTQYF
TRBJ2-3,-,TRBV5-1,-,TGCGCCAGCAGCTTGTTGGGGGGGGCAAGCACAGATACGCAGTATTTT,CASSLLGGASTDTQYF
TRBJ2-7,TRBD1,TRBV19,-,TGTGCCAGTAGTAGGGTTTCGACAGGGGGCTCCTACGAGCAGTACTTC,CASSRVSTGGSYEQYF
TRBJ1-1,TRBD1,TRBV5-1,-,TGCGCCAGCAGCTTGGGGACAGGGAGTGGAGTGAACACTGAAGCTTTCTTT,CASSLGTGSGVNTEAFF
TRBJ2-5,-,TRBV15,once,TGTGCCACCAGCAGAGAGGGCCGGACCCAGTACTTC,CATSREGRTQYF
TRBJ2-1,TRBD2,TRBV3-1,-,TGTGCCAGCAGCCAGGGTAGCGGGAGAGGGAGTAATGAGCAGTTCTTC,CASSQGSGRGSNEQFF
TRBJ2-5,-,TRBV4-2,once,TGTGCCAGCAGCCATGGACGCGGGCAGGAGACCCAGTACTTC,CASSHGRGQETQYF
TRBJ1-1,-,TRBV12-3/TRBV12-4,-,TGTGCCAGCAGTTCCGCGACGGGGAACACTGAAGCTTTCTTT,CASSSATGNTEAFF
TRBJ1-5,-,TRBV7-3,-,TGTGCCAGCAGCTTAAACGGCCTGGCGCCCCAGCATTTT,CASSLNGLAPQHF
TRBJ1-1,-,TRBV20-1,-,TGCAGTACTTCCATGGGAAGCACTGAAGCTTTCTTT,CSTSMGSTEAFF
TRBJ2-3,TRBD2,TRBV12-3/TRBV12-4,-,TGTGCCAGCAGTGCCGGACTAGTAAGGGCAGATACGCAGTATTTT,CASSAGLVRADTQYF
TRBJ2-7,TRBD2,TRBV28,-,TGTGCCAGCAGTAGCGGGGGGGCCGCCTCCTACGAGCAGTACTTC,CASSSGGAASYEQYF
TRBJ2-5,-,TRBV19,-,TGTGCCAGTAGTATATACCGCGGGCAAGAGACCCAGTACTTC,CASSIYRGQETQYF
TRBJ2-5,-,TRBV27,-,TGTGCCAGCAGTTTATCCCCTAATCCCGGGGGTCTCCGGGAGACCCAGTACTTC,CASSLSPNPGGLRETQYF
TRBJ2-7,-,TRBV6-2/TRBV6-3,once,TGTGCCAGCAGTCCCGGGGCTCAGCAGTCCTACGAGCAGTACTTC,CASSPGAQQSYEQYF
TRBJ1-1,-,TRBV7-9,-,TGTGCCAGCAGCTTAGGGTCTAGGGCAGGAAGAGCTTTCTTT,CASSLGSRAGRAFF